The clone carrying this T cell receptor (beta chain) has just a few counts. This sample is drawn from a study of blood T cell repertoires in COVID-19. The assay was immunoSEQ multiplex PCR, and TCRdb's table has in-frame clones only and misses some. The table shows about 200,000 clones, with roughly 84% occurring only once. The junction had 5 bases not matched to a gene; V was cut back by 3 bases and J by 2 bases. From germline, CDR1 is KGHSH and CDR2 LQKENI. The CDR3 loop spans 15 amino acids. The chain combines TRBV18 with TRBJ1-1, with 8 bases matching TRBD1. The sequenced sample was peripheral blood. This sequence originates from a man in his forties or fifties with active or convalescent COVID-19. CDR3 amino acids: CASSPGQGANTEAFF. The DNA for the CDR3 is TGTGCCAGCTCACCCGGTCAGGGGGCCAACACTGAAGCTTTCTTT.